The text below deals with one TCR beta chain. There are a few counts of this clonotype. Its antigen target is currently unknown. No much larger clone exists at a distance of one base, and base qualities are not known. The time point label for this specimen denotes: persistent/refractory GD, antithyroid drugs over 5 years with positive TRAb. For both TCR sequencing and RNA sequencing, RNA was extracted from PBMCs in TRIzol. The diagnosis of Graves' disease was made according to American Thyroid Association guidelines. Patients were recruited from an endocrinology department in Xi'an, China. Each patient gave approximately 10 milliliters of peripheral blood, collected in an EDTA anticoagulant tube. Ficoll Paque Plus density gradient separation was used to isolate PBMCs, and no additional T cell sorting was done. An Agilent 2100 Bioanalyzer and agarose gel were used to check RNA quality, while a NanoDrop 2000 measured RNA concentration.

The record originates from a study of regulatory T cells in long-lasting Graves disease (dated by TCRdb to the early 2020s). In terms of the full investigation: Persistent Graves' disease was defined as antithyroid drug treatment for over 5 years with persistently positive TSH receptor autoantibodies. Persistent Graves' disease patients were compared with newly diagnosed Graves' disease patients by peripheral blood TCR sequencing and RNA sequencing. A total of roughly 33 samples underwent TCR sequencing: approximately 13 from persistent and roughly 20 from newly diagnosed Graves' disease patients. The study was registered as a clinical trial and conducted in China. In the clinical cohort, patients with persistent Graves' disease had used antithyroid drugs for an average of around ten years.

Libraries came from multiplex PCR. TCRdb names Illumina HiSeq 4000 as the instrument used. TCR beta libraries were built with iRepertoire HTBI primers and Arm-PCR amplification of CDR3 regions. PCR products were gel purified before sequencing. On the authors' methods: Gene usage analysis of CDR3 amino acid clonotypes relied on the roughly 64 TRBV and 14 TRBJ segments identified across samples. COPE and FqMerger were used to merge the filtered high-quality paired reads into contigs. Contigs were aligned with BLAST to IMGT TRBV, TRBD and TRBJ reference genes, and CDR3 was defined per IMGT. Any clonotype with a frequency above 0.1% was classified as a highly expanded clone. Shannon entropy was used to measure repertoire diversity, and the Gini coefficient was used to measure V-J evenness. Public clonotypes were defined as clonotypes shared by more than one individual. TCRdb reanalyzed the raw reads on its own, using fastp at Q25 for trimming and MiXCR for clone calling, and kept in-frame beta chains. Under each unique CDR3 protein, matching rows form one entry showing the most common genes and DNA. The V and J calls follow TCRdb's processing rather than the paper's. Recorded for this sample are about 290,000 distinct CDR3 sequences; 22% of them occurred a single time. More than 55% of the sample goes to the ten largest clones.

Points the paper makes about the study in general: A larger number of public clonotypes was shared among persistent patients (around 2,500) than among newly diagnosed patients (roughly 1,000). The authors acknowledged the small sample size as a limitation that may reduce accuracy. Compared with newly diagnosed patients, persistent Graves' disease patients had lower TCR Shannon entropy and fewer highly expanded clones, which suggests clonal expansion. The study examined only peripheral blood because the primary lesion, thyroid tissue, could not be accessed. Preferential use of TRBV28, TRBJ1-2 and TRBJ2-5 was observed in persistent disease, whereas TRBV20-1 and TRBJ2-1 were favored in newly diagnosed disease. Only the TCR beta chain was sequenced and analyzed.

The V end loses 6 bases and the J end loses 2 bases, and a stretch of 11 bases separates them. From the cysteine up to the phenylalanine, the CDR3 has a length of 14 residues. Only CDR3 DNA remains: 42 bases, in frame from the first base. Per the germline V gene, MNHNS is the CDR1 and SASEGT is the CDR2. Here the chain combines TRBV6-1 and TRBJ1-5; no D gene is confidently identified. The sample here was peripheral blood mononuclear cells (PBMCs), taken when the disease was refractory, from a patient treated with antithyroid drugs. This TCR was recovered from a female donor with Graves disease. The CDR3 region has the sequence CASRGRGGNQPQHF. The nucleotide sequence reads TGTGCCAGCAGAGGCCGAGGAGGCAATCAGCCCCAGCATTTT.